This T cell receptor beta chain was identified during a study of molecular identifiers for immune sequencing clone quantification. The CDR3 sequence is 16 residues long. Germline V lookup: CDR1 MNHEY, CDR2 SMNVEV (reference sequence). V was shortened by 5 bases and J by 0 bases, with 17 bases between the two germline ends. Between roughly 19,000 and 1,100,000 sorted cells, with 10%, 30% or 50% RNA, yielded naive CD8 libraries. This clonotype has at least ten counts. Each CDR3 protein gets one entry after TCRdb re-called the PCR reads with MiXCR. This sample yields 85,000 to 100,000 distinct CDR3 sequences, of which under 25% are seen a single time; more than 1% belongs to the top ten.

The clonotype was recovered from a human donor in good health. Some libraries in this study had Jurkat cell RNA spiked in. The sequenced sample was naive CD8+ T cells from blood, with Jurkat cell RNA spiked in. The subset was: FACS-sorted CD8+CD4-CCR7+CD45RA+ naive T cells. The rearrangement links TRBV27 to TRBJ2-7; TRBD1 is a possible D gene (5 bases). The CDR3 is CASSVRQSHPSYEQYF. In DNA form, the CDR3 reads TGTGCCAGCAGTGTTCGACAGTCCCATCCCTCCTACGAGCAGTACTTC.